A selection of T cell receptor beta chains follows, all from one sample in a study of PD-L1 blockade in urothelial cancer. Sequenced by immunoSEQ multiplex PCR; TCRdb stores in-frame clones only, minus some. Seen here are about 26,000 clones, 75% to 90% observed once, and the top ten hold approximately 33%. Sequences were derived from PBMCs, sampled around atezolizumab (anti-PD-L1) treatment. These TCRs come from a man aged 55 to 70 with urothelial cancer. Both conserved end residues are part of each CDR3. D genes are given only for firm matches. Expanded clones are given a class, and other clones once, few, many or no size at all.

d_call clone_size j_call v_call cdr3_length cdr3_aa cdr3_nt
TRBD2 NA TRBJ2-3 TRBV7-3 17 CASSPKTSGGASNTQYF TGTGCCAGCAGCCCCAAGACTAGCGGGGGGGCTTCGAATACGCAGTATTTT
NA NA TRBJ2-7 TRBV6-1 14 CASTVGLIYYEQYF TGTGCCAGCACAGTCGGACTTATATACTACGAGCAGTACTTC
TRBD2 NA TRBJ2-1 TRBV4-1 16 CASSQDLGGVYNEQFF TGCGCCAGCAGCCAGGACCTCGGGGGGGTCTACAATGAGCAGTTCTTC
NA NA TRBJ2-7 TRBV27 16 CASSLSVGEYSYEQYF TGTGCCAGCAGTTTATCGGTAGGGGAATACTCCTACGAGCAGTACTTC
TRBD2 NA TRBJ2-5 TRBV4-1 16 CASSPEVLAGQETQYF TGCGCCAGCAGCCCAGAGGTCCTAGCGGGACAAGAGACCCAGTACTTC
TRBD1 few TRBJ2-7 TRBV11-1 17 CASSSKLGQGATHEQYF TGTGCCAGCAGCTCAAAACTCGGACAGGGGGCAACCCACGAGCAGTACTTC
NA NA TRBJ2-2 TRBV7-2 14 CASSLKGDTGELFF TGTGCCAGCAGCTTAAAGGGGGACACCGGGGAGCTGTTTTTT
NA NA TRBJ1-1 TRBV5-1 14 CASSPIGVSTEAFF TGCGCCAGCAGCCCAATAGGGGTTTCCACTGAAGCTTTCTTT
TRBD1 NA TRBJ2-5 TRBV29-1 13 CSAHGTGQETQYF TGCAGCGCCCACGGGACAGGACAAGAGACCCAGTACTTC
NA once TRBJ2-7 TRBV5-4 14 CASSPHGATYEQYF TGTGCCAGCAGCCCTCACGGAGCGACCTACGAGCAGTACTTC
NA NA TRBJ1-1 TRBV5-1 15 CASSLRGGLNTEAFF TGCGCCAGCAGCCTTCGCGGGGGATTGAACACTGAAGCTTTCTTT
NA NA TRBJ2-1 TRBV29-1 10 CSVEEGEQFF TGCAGCGTTGAGGAGGGTGAGCAGTTCTTC
NA once TRBJ2-6 TRBV5-1 16 CASSRGQNSGANVLTF TGCGCCAGCAGCCGAGGACAGAACTCTGGGGCCAACGTCCTGACTTTC
NA once TRBJ2-7 TRBV6-5 15 CASGPGASGTYEQYF TGTGCCAGTGGTCCAGGGGCTAGCGGCACCTACGAGCAGTACTTC
NA NA TRBJ1-4 TRBV29-1 13 CSVESPYSGKLFF TGCAGCGTTGAAAGTCCCTATTCGGGGAAACTGTTTTTT
TRBD1 once TRBJ1-1 TRBV11-2 14 CASTSTGGRTEAFF TGTGCCAGCACCAGTACAGGGGGAAGGACTGAAGCTTTCTTT
TRBD1 NA TRBJ1-5 TRBV7-9 14 CASSPGTGNQPQHF TGTGCCAGCAGCCCCGGGACAGGGAATCAGCCCCAGCATTTT
NA NA TRBJ2-7 TRBV5-1 14 CASSLGTDFYEQYF TGCGCCAGCAGCTTGGGGACAGACTTCTACGAGCAGTACTTC
NA few TRBJ2-2 TRBV4-1 15 CASSLINSNTGELFF TGCGCCAGCAGCCTAATCAACTCCAACACCGGGGAGCTGTTTTTT
NA few TRBJ1-5 TRBV4-2 15 CASSQAQDIDQPQHF TGTGCCAGCAGCCAAGCCCAGGACATCGATCAGCCCCAGCATTTT
NA NA TRBJ1-1 TRBV7-9 15 CASSPTGPGFTEAFF TGTGCCAGCAGCCCGACAGGACCAGGGTTCACTGAAGCTTTCTTT
TRBD1 NA TRBJ2-7 TRBV19 13 CASSRDRNYEQYF TGTGCCAGCTCCAGGGACAGAAACTACGAGCAGTACTTC
TRBD2 once TRBJ2-5 TRBV7-3 15 CASSFPTSGVETQYF TGTGCCAGCAGCTTCCCGACTAGCGGGGTGGAGACCCAGTACTTC
NA NA TRBJ1-2 TRBV5-1 14 CASSPGTLSYGYTF TGCGCCAGCAGCCCGGGTACCCTGAGCTATGGCTACACCTTC
NA NA TRBJ1-5 TRBV5-1 14 CASRPGLADQPQHF TGCGCCAGCAGACCGGGACTGGCTGATCAGCCCCAGCATTTT
TRBD1 NA TRBJ1-2 TRBV19 14 CASSIYRTGEGYTF TGTGCCAGTAGTATATATCGGACAGGGGAAGGCTACACCTTC
NA NA TRBJ2-1 TRBV11-2 16 CASSLVGATSYNEQFF TGTGCCAGCAGCTTAGTTGGGGCGACCTCCTACAATGAGCAGTTCTTC
NA NA TRBJ1-2 TRBV30 11 CAWTFNYGYTF TGTGCCTGGACATTTAACTATGGCTACACCTTC
TRBD1 NA TRBJ2-3 TRBV5-1 16 CASSPSDRGITDTQYF TGCGCCAGCAGCCCGTCGGACAGGGGTATTACAGATACGCAGTATTTT
NA once TRBJ1-2 TRBV4-1 14 CASSQAPGPYGYTF TGCGCCAGCAGCCAAGCCCCAGGGCCCTATGGCTACACCTTC
NA NA TRBJ1-5 TRBV19 15 CASSIWGIDNQPQHF TGTGCCAGTAGTATCTGGGGCATAGACAATCAGCCCCAGCATTTT
TRBD2 NA TRBJ2-5 TRBV10-3 13 CATTAGVQETQYF TGTGCCACTACAGCGGGAGTACAAGAGACCCAGTACTTC
TRBD2 NA TRBJ2-7 TRBV9 14 CASTAGLAGVPQYF TGTGCCAGCACCGCGGGACTAGCGGGAGTTCCGCAGTACTTC
NA NA TRBJ2-5 TRBV18 14 CASSPLGPGETQYF TGTGCCAGCTCACCACTTGGGCCTGGGGAGACCCAGTACTTC
NA NA TRBJ2-5 TRBV18 13 CASSPVGGETQYF TGTGCCAGCTCACCAGTAGGGGGTGAGACCCAGTACTTC
NA medium-sized TRBJ2-5 TRBV30 14 CAWSVHTGQETQYF TGTGCCTGGAGTGTACATACAGGCCAAGAGACCCAGTACTTC
TRBD2 NA TRBJ2-3 TRBV5-1 15 CASSLARGAGDTQYF TGCGCCAGCAGCTTGGCGCGGGGGGCTGGAGATACGCAGTATTTT
NA NA TRBJ2-2 TRBV6-1 15 CASRRGEGMTGELFF TGTGCCAGCAGAAGGGGGGAGGGGATGACCGGGGAGCTGTTTTTT
NA once TRBJ1-1 TRBV18 15 CASSPPLLGGTEAFF TGTGCCAGCTCACCACCGCTTTTGGGGGGCACTGAAGCTTTCTTT
NA NA TRBJ1-2 TRBV7-9 14 CASSYLGTHYGYTF TGTGCCAGCAGCTACCTTGGGACACACTATGGCTACACCTTC
TRBD2 NA TRBJ2-1 TRBV6-4 15 CASSEGLAGRNEQFF TGTGCCAGCAGCGAGGGACTAGCGGGGCGCAATGAGCAGTTCTTC
NA NA TRBJ2-1 TRBV9 14 CASSVGLGDNEQFF TGTGCCAGCAGCGTAGGGCTAGGGGACAATGAGCAGTTCTTC
NA NA TRBJ2-5 TRBV5-6 13 CASSLDGLETQYF TGTGCCAGCAGCTTGGACGGTTTAGAGACCCAGTACTTC
NA NA TRBJ2-3 TRBV7-9 13 CASSLEVEGTQYF TGTGCCAGCAGCTTAGAGGTCGAGGGTACGCAGTATTTT
TRBD2 NA TRBJ2-7 TRBV9 15 CASSDGTSGTLEQYF TGTGCCAGCAGCGATGGGACTAGCGGGACTCTCGAGCAGTACTTC
TRBD1 NA TRBJ1-5 TRBV5-6 18 CASSRFPPGQPSGEPQHF TGTGCCAGCAGCCGCTTCCCCCCGGGACAGCCATCGGGGGAACCCCAGCATTTT
TRBD1 NA TRBJ1-2 TRBV18 16 CASSSLDRAFNYGYTF TGTGCCAGCTCATCGTTGGACAGGGCATTTAACTATGGCTACACCTTC
TRBD2 NA TRBJ2-1 TRBV5-1 15 CASSLEGSGKGEQFF TGCGCCAGCAGCTTGGAGGGTAGCGGGAAGGGTGAGCAGTTCTTC
TRBD1 NA TRBJ2-2 TRBV2 15 CASRGQGARTGELFF TGTGCCAGCAGGGGGCAGGGGGCTCGAACCGGGGAGCTGTTTTTT
TRBD1 NA TRBJ1-5 TRBV13 16 CASSFRAGGPEGPQHF TGTGCCAGCAGCTTCAGGGCAGGGGGGCCCGAGGGGCCCCAGCATTTT
TRBD1 NA TRBJ2-5 TRBV6-5 14 CASSYNRGEETQYF TGTGCCAGCAGTTACAACAGGGGGGAAGAGACCCAGTACTTC
TRBD1 NA TRBJ1-5 TRBV7-2 15 CASSLGAGGHQPQHF TGTGCCAGCAGCTTAGGGGCAGGGGGCCACCAGCCCCAGCATTTT
NA NA TRBJ2-2 TRBV19 16 CASSKERNTNTGELFF TGTGCCAGTAGTAAGGAGCGGAACACAAACACCGGGGAGCTGTTTTTT
TRBD1 NA TRBJ2-2 TRBV5-1 16 CASNPGTGSYTGELFF TGCGCCAGCAATCCCGGGACAGGGTCGTACACCGGGGAGCTGTTTTTT